The entry that follows covers one TCR beta chain sequence. This specimen belongs to a study of T cells in tuberculosis. Looking at the study overall: In South Africa, adults with active tuberculosis were compared with IGRA-negative and latently infected IGRA-positive adolescents.

This table comes from immunoSEQ multiplex PCR, and its TCRdb copy is limited to in-frame clones, with some not included. The sample lists 35,000 to 50,000 clones, 90% to 95% seen once, with about 1.8% in the top ten. Each clinical donor contributed on average approximately 100,000 T cells from unsorted cryopreserved PBMC. The clonotype comes from a donor between 10 and 35 years old with latent tuberculosis or without tuberculosis infection. Some clones in this sample may be carry-over from other donors' samples. The sequenced material came from PBMCs.

The CDR3 here is CASSLDRGLYNEQFF. The CDR3 DNA reads TGCGCCAGCAGCTTGGACAGGGGCCTCTACAATGAGCAGTTCTTC. The chain carries TRBV5-1 and TRBJ2-1, with TRBD1 matching 7 bases. The ends lost 0 bases at V and 3 bases at J; junction bases unmatched: 3. Germline values: CDR1 SGHRS, CDR2 YFSETQ. The CDR3 sequence is 15 residues long.